Listed below are T cell receptor beta chains from one sample, sequenced in a study of early T cells in non-severe SARS-CoV-2 infection. TCRdb re-called the 5' RACE reads with MiXCR, one entry per CDR3 protein. Here the sample spans 65,000 to 95,000 distinct CDR3 sequences, less than 15% being singletons. This material consisted of whole blood, taken at baseline. All receptors derive from an adult who was a healthcare worker with PCR-confirmed SARS-CoV-2 infection or an uninfected control (not recorded which). The donor label of this sample is uncertain. CDR3s include the opening cysteine and the closing phenylalanine or tryptophan. The D gene is left open where the match is weak. Not all rows give a size; the values are once, few, many and, for expanded clones, a class.

J gene: TRBJ2-1; V gene: TRBV27; D gene: -; clone size: -; CDR3 DNA: TGTGCCAGCAGTTTGGGTAGGAATGAGCAGTTCTTC; CDR3 protein: CASSLGRNEQFF
J gene: TRBJ2-2; V gene: TRBV5-1; D gene: -; clone size: few; CDR3 DNA: TGCGCCAGCAGCTTGATGCCTAACACCGGGGAGCTGTTTTTT; CDR3 protein: CASSLMPNTGELFF
J gene: TRBJ2-1; V gene: TRBV19; D gene: -; clone size: -; CDR3 DNA: TGTGCCAGTAGTATAGATCGAACAGGTCGGGATGAGCAGTTCTTC; CDR3 protein: CASSIDRTGRDEQFF
J gene: TRBJ2-3; V gene: TRBV11-1; D gene: -; clone size: -; CDR3 DNA: TGTGCCAGCAGCTTAAGGGGGGCCGGAGATACGCAGTATTTT; CDR3 protein: CASSLRGAGDTQYF
J gene: TRBJ2-1; V gene: TRBV25-1; D gene: TRBD1; clone size: few; CDR3 DNA: TGTGCCAGCAGCAAGACAGGGGTCATGAATGAGCAGTTCTTC; CDR3 protein: CASSKTGVMNEQFF
J gene: TRBJ2-1; V gene: TRBV4-3; D gene: -; clone size: -; CDR3 DNA: TGCGCCAGCAGCCAAGACAGGGGAAAAAATGAGCAGTTCTTC; CDR3 protein: CASSQDRGKNEQFF
J gene: TRBJ2-7; V gene: TRBV12-3/TRBV12-4; D gene: TRBD2; clone size: few; CDR3 DNA: TGTGCCAGCAGCACTAGCGGGGGAACCTACGAGCAGTACTTC; CDR3 protein: CASSTSGGTYEQYF
J gene: TRBJ2-1; V gene: TRBV19; D gene: -; clone size: many; CDR3 DNA: TGTGCCAGTAGTGTGGCGTTCGGATCTGAGCAGTTCTTC; CDR3 protein: CASSVAFGSEQFF
J gene: TRBJ1-5; V gene: TRBV15; D gene: -; clone size: -; CDR3 DNA: TGTGCCACCACCGACGGCAATCAGCCCCAGCATTTT; CDR3 protein: CATTDGNQPQHF
J gene: TRBJ1-2; V gene: TRBV14; D gene: -; clone size: -; CDR3 DNA: TGTGCCAGCAGCCAACGCGAGGCCGGAGCTAACTATGGCTACACCTTC; CDR3 protein: CASSQREAGANYGYTF
J gene: TRBJ1-1; V gene: TRBV5-1; D gene: -; clone size: few; CDR3 DNA: TGCGCCAGCAGCTCGAAGGGACAGAACACTGAAGCTTTCTTT; CDR3 protein: CASSSKGQNTEAFF
J gene: TRBJ2-7; V gene: TRBV10-1; D gene: TRBD2; clone size: few; CDR3 DNA: TGCGCCAGCAGTGCTACTAGCGGGAACGAGCAGTACTTC; CDR3 protein: CASSATSGNEQYF
J gene: TRBJ2-5; V gene: TRBV2; D gene: TRBD2; clone size: few; CDR3 DNA: TGTGCCAGCAGCACCACCCTAGCGGGGGGCTTC; CDR3 protein: CASSTTLAGGF
J gene: TRBJ2-7; V gene: TRBV27; D gene: -; clone size: -; CDR3 DNA: TGTGCCAGCAGTTTATGGCCATCTCGGGAGCAGTACTTC; CDR3 protein: CASSLWPSREQYF
J gene: TRBJ1-5; V gene: TRBV18; D gene: -; clone size: few; CDR3 DNA: TGTGCCAGCTCATCGCAACAGGGTAGCAATCAGCCCCAGCATTTT; CDR3 protein: CASSSQQGSNQPQHF
J gene: TRBJ2-6; V gene: TRBV19; D gene: -; clone size: many; CDR3 DNA: TGTGCCATCCAGTTCTCTGGGGCCAACGTCCTGACTTTC; CDR3 protein: CAIQFSGANVLTF
J gene: TRBJ1-4; V gene: TRBV6-2/TRBV6-3; D gene: TRBD1; clone size: -; CDR3 DNA: TGTGCCAGCAGTAGGGGACAGGATGAAAAACTGTTTTTT; CDR3 protein: CASSRGQDEKLFF
J gene: TRBJ2-1; V gene: TRBV6-2/TRBV6-3; D gene: TRBD2; clone size: few; CDR3 DNA: TGTGCCAGCACCCGGGGGGGGCCGGACAATGAGCAGTTCTTC; CDR3 protein: CASTRGGPDNEQFF
J gene: TRBJ2-4; V gene: TRBV4-1; D gene: TRBD2; clone size: -; CDR3 DNA: TGCGCCAGCAGCCGTATTGGACTAGCTGTCTCCAACTTC; CDR3 protein: CASSRIGLAVSNF
J gene: TRBJ2-1; V gene: TRBV20-1; D gene: TRBD2; clone size: -; CDR3 DNA: TGCAGTGCTGGGAAAGGACTAGCGGGGGCAGGAAATGAGCAGTTCTTC; CDR3 protein: CSAGKGLAGAGNEQFF
J gene: TRBJ1-3; V gene: TRBV28; D gene: -; clone size: -; CDR3 DNA: TGTGCCAGCAGTAACCCTGGAAACACCATATATTTT; CDR3 protein: CASSNPGNTIYF
J gene: TRBJ2-1; V gene: TRBV20-1; D gene: TRBD2; clone size: -; CDR3 DNA: TGCAGTGCTAGGCCGGGACTAGCGGGGAGGGGCAATGAGCAGTTCTTC; CDR3 protein: CSARPGLAGRGNEQFF
J gene: TRBJ2-1; V gene: TRBV29-1; D gene: -; clone size: many; CDR3 DNA: TGCAGCGTTGAATGGGCAACCTACAATGAGCAGTTCTTC; CDR3 protein: CSVEWATYNEQFF
J gene: TRBJ2-3; V gene: TRBV5-4; D gene: TRBD2; clone size: -; CDR3 DNA: TGTGCCAGCAGCCGTCGGACGACTAGCGGGGGCACTAGCACAGATACGCAGTATTTT; CDR3 protein: CASSRRTTSGGTSTDTQYF
J gene: TRBJ2-7; V gene: TRBV6-5; D gene: TRBD2; clone size: -; CDR3 DNA: TGTGCCAGCAGTTACGCCCCGGGGGGATGGGACGAGCAGTACTTC; CDR3 protein: CASSYAPGGWDEQYF
J gene: TRBJ2-3; V gene: TRBV12-3/TRBV12-4; D gene: -; clone size: -; CDR3 DNA: TGTGCCAGCAACCTACAGGGATATACGCAGTATTTT; CDR3 protein: CASNLQGYTQYF
J gene: TRBJ2-4; V gene: TRBV3-1; D gene: -; clone size: -; CDR3 DNA: TGTGCCAGCAGCCAAGGGGCTCTAGCCAAAAACATTCAGTACTTC; CDR3 protein: CASSQGALAKNIQYF
J gene: TRBJ1-5; V gene: TRBV12-3/TRBV12-4; D gene: -; clone size: few; CDR3 DNA: TGTGCCAGCAGCCTACCGCCATTCTTCAATCAGCCCCAGCATTTT; CDR3 protein: CASSLPPFFNQPQHF
J gene: TRBJ2-7; V gene: TRBV4-3; D gene: -; clone size: -; CDR3 DNA: TGCGCCAGCAGCCAAGAATGGACAGCCTCCTACGAGCAGTACTTC; CDR3 protein: CASSQEWTASYEQYF
J gene: TRBJ1-2; V gene: TRBV20-1; D gene: -; clone size: many; CDR3 DNA: TGCAGTGCTGGAATCATCGACATTCTTGGTGGCTACACCTTC; CDR3 protein: CSAGIIDILGGYTF
J gene: TRBJ2-3; V gene: TRBV25-1; D gene: -; clone size: few; CDR3 DNA: TGTGCCAGCAGTGACCCAATTGGACGGAGCACAGATACGCAGTATTTT; CDR3 protein: CASSDPIGRSTDTQYF
J gene: TRBJ1-1; V gene: TRBV30; D gene: -; clone size: many; CDR3 DNA: TGTGCCTGGATACAGGGTGCCACTGAAGCTTTCTTT; CDR3 protein: CAWIQGATEAFF
J gene: TRBJ2-5; V gene: TRBV6-5; D gene: -; clone size: many; CDR3 DNA: TGTGCCAGCAGTTACGGCGGGTATGAGACCCAGTACTTC; CDR3 protein: CASSYGGYETQYF
J gene: TRBJ1-1; V gene: TRBV10-1; D gene: -; clone size: few; CDR3 DNA: TGCGCCAGCAGCGCGGGGAACACTGAAGCTTTCTTT; CDR3 protein: CASSAGNTEAFF
J gene: TRBJ2-3; V gene: TRBV29-1; D gene: TRBD1; clone size: -; CDR3 DNA: TGCAGCGTTAACAGGGGTTTTAGCACAGATACGCAGTATTTT; CDR3 protein: CSVNRGFSTDTQYF
J gene: TRBJ2-1; V gene: TRBV7-9; D gene: TRBD2; clone size: many; CDR3 DNA: TGTGCCAGCAGCTTAGCGGGGGGGATTAATGAGCAGTTCTTC; CDR3 protein: CASSLAGGINEQFF
J gene: TRBJ2-7; V gene: TRBV7-2; D gene: -; clone size: few; CDR3 DNA: TGTGCCAGCACCTCCGGACAGTCCTACGAGCAGTACTTC; CDR3 protein: CASTSGQSYEQYF
J gene: TRBJ2-3; V gene: TRBV5-1; D gene: TRBD2; clone size: few; CDR3 DNA: TGCGCCAGCAGCTTCCTCCGCCGACTAGCGGGAGGGGATACGCAGTATTTT; CDR3 protein: CASSFLRRLAGGDTQYF
J gene: TRBJ2-1; V gene: TRBV4-2; D gene: -; clone size: many; CDR3 DNA: TGTGCCAGCAGCCAAGTTTTTGTAGGCGTATCGCCAGGCAATGAGCAGTTCTTC; CDR3 protein: CASSQVFVGVSPGNEQFF